In its sample, the clone carrying this TCR beta chain was seen many times. The antigen is undetermined. The data belong to a study of neurological immune-mediated disorders. Study results and limitations: HTLV-1-associated myelopathy displayed the greatest TCR clonal expansion, and multiple sclerosis exhibited the smallest, lower than that of healthy controls. No clinical or MRI feature was associated with the multiple sclerosis repertoire cluster.

One entry per CDR3 protein, called by TCRdb with MiXCR from the 5' RACE reads. This sample has 75,000 to 80,000 distinct CDR3 sequences, with less than 5.5% found just once. This CDR3 is 16 amino acids long. CDR1 is MGHRA, CDR2 YSYEKL, per germline. Trimming shortened V by 0 bases and J by 0 bases, and 12 bases separated the two germline ends. The TCR sequence derives from a young woman with multiple sclerosis. V usage is TRBV4-1 and J usage is TRBJ2-7; D gene uncertain. The sequencing input was PBMCs. The CDR3 DNA reads as TGCGCCAGCAGCCAAGATCCCCAGGCTAGCTCCTACGAGCAGTACTTC. As protein: CASSQDPQASSYEQYF.